This entry lists 24 T cell receptor beta chains sequenced from one sample in a study of T-cell reconstitution after alpha-beta-depleted transplantation in children. TCRbeta library preparation incorporated unique molecular identifiers. TCRdb re-called the PCR reads with MiXCR, one entry per CDR3 protein. The sample lists approximately 420,000 distinct CDR3 sequences; roughly 10% were seen once. The specimen was PBMCs from the stem cell graft donor, collected from the stem cell graft. Receptor source: a human donor who donated a stem cell graft to a child with acute myeloid leukemia.

The chain combines TRBV12-3 or TRBV12-4 with TRBJ2-5, with 9 bases matching TRBD1. The CDR3 consists of 14 residues. Trimming took 7 bases from V and 5 from J; bases not matched to a gene: 8. CDR3 nucleotides: TGTGCCAGCACCGCCACCGGGACAGGGGAGACCCAGTACTTC. Its translation: CASTATGTGETQYF.

The V call is TRBV29-1, the J call TRBJ1-2, with 11 bases fitting TRBD1. CDR3 length equals 16 residues. The germline CDR1 and CDR2 sequences are SQVTM and ANQGSEA. After removal of 7 bases from V and 0 bases from J, the junction contained 10 bases not matched to a gene. The CDR3 nucleotides read TGCAGCGCCGTATCACCGGGACAGGGGGCTAACTATGGCTACACCTTC. Protein sequence: CSAVSPGQGANYGYTF.

The table lists this clonotype with a few counts. An end of the junction does not agree with germline; a read error may underlie this. V gene TRBV7-2 combines with J gene TRBJ2-7; 11 nucleotides agree with TRBD2. The CDR3 spans 14 residues. Looked up from germline, CDR1 is SGHTA and CDR2 is FQGNSA. CDR3 nucleotide sequence: TGTGCCAGCAGCGTAGCGGGGGGGACTTACGAGCAGTACTTC. This encodes CASSVAGGTYEQYF.

This clonotype occurred a few times. A much more abundant neighbour one base away suggests this may be a read error. The genes are TRBV29-1 and TRBJ2-1; D may be TRBD1 (6 bases). V was clipped by 7 bases and J by 12 bases, with 19 bases between them. From germline, CDR1 is SQVTM and CDR2 ANQGSEA. The CDR3 consists of 12 residues. The CDR3 loop reads CSGTASLGRQFF. In DNA, the CDR3 is TGCAGCGGGACAGCCTCCCTTGGGCGGCAGTTCTTC.

The rearrangement joins TRBV25-1 to TRBJ2-7; TRBD1 might be the D (6 bases). With 4 bases removed from V and 1 base from J, the gap between germline ends came to 14 bases. Germline V gene lookup returns CDR1 MGHDK and CDR2 SYGVNS. This CDR3 is 15 amino acids long. The CDR3 here is CASSAPGQKSYEQYF. In DNA form, the CDR3 reads TGTGCCAGCAGTGCTCCGGGACAAAAGTCCTACGAGCAGTACTTC.

The CDR3 spells CASRRTTQETQYF. CDR3 bases: TGCGCCAGCAGACGGACCACCCAAGAGACCCAGTACTTC. V is TRBV5-1 and J is TRBJ2-5; D gene uncertain. V was cut by 5 bases and J by 1 base, with 9 bases left in between. The CDR3 is 13 residues long. CDR1 SGHRS and CDR2 YFSETQ come from the germline V gene. Supplemented by reference TRBV5-1 and TRBJ2-5, the full variable domain reads KAGVTQTPRYLIKTRGQQVTLSCSPISGHRSVSWYQQTPGQGLQFLFEYFSETQRNKGNFPGRFSGRQFSNSRSEMNVSTLELGDSALYLCASRRTTQETQYFGPGTRLLVL.

The J gene is TRBJ2-3, the V gene TRBV6-1; TRBD1 aligns across 7 bases. Losses at the gene ends were 2 bases for V and 1 base for J; bases not matched to a gene: 6. CDR3 length equals 16 residues. The germline CDR1 and CDR2 sequences are MNHNS and SASEGT. DNA for the CDR3: TGTGCCAGCAGTGAATGGGCAGGGGGAGGCACAGATACGCAGTATTTT. Its translation is CASSEWAGGGTDTQYF.

V and J are TRBV5-5 and TRBJ2-3; the D gene is possibly TRBD1 (5 bases). V was clipped by 3 bases and J by 7 bases, with 18 bases between them. Germline values: CDR1 SGHKS, CDR2 YYEKEE (reference sequence). This CDR3 has 15 amino acids. CDR3 in DNA: TGTGCCAGCAGCTCGATAACAGGCCTGCTTAATACGCAGTATTTT. Translated, it gives CASSSITGLLNTQYF. The variable domain in full, with the rest retrieved from reference TRBV5-5 and TRBJ2-3, is DAGVTQSPTHLIKTRGQQVTLRCSPISGHKSVSWYQQVLGQGPQFIFQYYEKEERGRGNFPDRFSARQFPNYSSELNVNALLLGDSALYLCASSSITGLLNTQYFGPGTRLTVL.

The chain uses TRBV24-1 and TRBJ1-5; D call uncertain. Trimming stripped 6 bases from V and 0 bases from J, with 8 bases between. Germline CDR1 KGHDR, CDR2 SFDVKD. This CDR3 is 14 amino acids long. The CDR3 DNA is TGTGCCACCAGTCCCGGGCCTAGCAATCAGCCCCAGCATTTT. Translation: CATSPGPSNQPQHF.

By share, this clonotype ranks as medium-sized. The V call is TRBV4-2, the J call TRBJ2-5; D is possibly TRBD2 (5 bases). This CDR3 has 16 amino acids. The germline V gene has CDR1 LGHNA and CDR2 YNFKEQ. Trimming took off 0 bases at V and 4 bases at J, with 15 bases between the two ends. The CDR3 coding sequence is TGTGCCAGCAGCCAAGAGCCCACCCGAGGGCGAGAGACCCAGTACTTC. As protein: CASSQEPTRGRETQYF.

Regarding this clonotype: The junction departs from the called germline gene at one end, perhaps through a read error. V and J are TRBV5-1 and TRBJ2-3; tentative D call: TRBD1 (5 bases). Germline CDR1 and CDR2: SGHRS and YFSETQ. The CDR3 extends over 14 amino acids. The CDR3 DNA sequence: TGCGCCGGCAGCTTTCGACAGAGCACAGATACGCAGTATTTT. Translating it yields CAGSFRQSTDTQYF.

The genes are TRBV6-5 and TRBJ1-2, with a tentative D call TRBD1 (5 bases). V was pared by 4 bases and J by 4 bases, with 10 bases between. Germline V CDR1 and CDR2: MNHEY, SVGAGI. The CDR3 extends over 13 amino acids. The CDR3 here is CASSSGRVYGYTF. CDR3 nucleotides: TGTGCCAGCAGTTCGGGCAGGGTCTATGGCTACACCTTC.

This clonotype was recorded at least ten times. The rearrangement joins TRBV5-1 to TRBJ2-2; D call uncertain. The length of the CDR3 is 12 residues. Germline V gene data show CDR1 as SGHRS and CDR2 as YFSETQ. Between the trimmed V and J ends, which lost 0 bases and 6 bases, there was a span of 3 bases. The chain's CDR3 is CASSLGPGELFF. The CDR3 nucleotides read TGCGCCAGCAGCTTGGGACCCGGGGAGCTGTTTTTT.

This clonotype was found many times. This sequence joins TRBV10-3 and TRBJ2-1; 9 nucleotides line up with TRBD2. With 6 bases clipped from V and 4 bases from J, the junction kept 4 bases outside the gene matches. Germline CDR1 reads ENHRY; CDR2 reads SYGVKD. The CDR3 is 14 amino acids. CDR3 in DNA: TGTGCCATCAGGAGTAGCGGGAGTTACAATGAGCAGTTCTTC. It codes for CAIRSSGSYNEQFF.

The chain combines TRBV14 with TRBJ2-7, with D maybe TRBD2 (6 bases). The V end lost 0 bases, the J end lost 5 bases, and 8 bases lay between the germline ends. CDR1 is SGHDN and CDR2 is FVKESK in the germline V gene. The CDR3 is 13 amino acids. CDR3: CASSQEEGHEQYF. The CDR3, as DNA: TGTGCCAGCAGCCAAGAGGAGGGACACGAGCAGTACTTC.

This clonotype occurred a few times. The CDR3 loop reads CASTGLPHVEQFF. CDR3 sequence (DNA): TGTGCCAGCACGGGGCTGCCTCACGTGGAGCAGTTCTTC. The chain combines TRBV12-3 or TRBV12-4 with TRBJ2-1; the D gene could be TRBD1 or TRBD2 (5 bases each). The CDR3 totals 13 residues. Trimming took 7 bases from V and 10 from J, leaving 17 bases between them.

This chain joins TRBV5-1 and TRBJ2-5, with TRBD1 identical over 8 bases. V trimming: 4 bases; J trimming: 5 bases; junction bases outside the gene matches: 7. CDR1 and CDR2 (germline): SGHRS, YFSETQ. This CDR3 comprises 14 residues. The DNA of the CDR3 is TGCGCCAGCAGCCGTGACAGGGGATGGGAGACCCAGTACTTC. It yields the protein CASSRDRGWETQYF. The full variable domain, with the rest looked up from reference TRBV5-1 and TRBJ2-5, is KAGVTQTPRYLIKTRGQQVTLSCSPISGHRSVSWYQQTPGQGLQFLFEYFSETQRNKGNFPGRFSGRQFSNSRSEMNVSTLELGDSALYLCASSRDRGWETQYFGPGTRLLVL.

The CDR3 region has the DNA TGTGCCAGCAGCCCCAGCTATGCCTACAATGAGCAGTTCTTC. Protein product: CASSPSYAYNEQFF. The V and J genes are TRBV7-3 and TRBJ2-1; D is ambiguous. CDR3 size: 14 residues. Trimming took 5 bases from V and 2 from J, leaving 10 bases between them. CDR1 and CDR2 (germline): SGHTA, FQGTGA. The full variable domain, its missing parts supplied by reference TRBV7-3 and TRBJ2-1, is GAGVSQTPSNKVTEKGKYVELRCDPISGHTALYWYRQSLGQGPEFLIYFQGTGAADDSGLPNDRFFAVRPEGSVSTLKIQRTERGDSAVYLCASSPSYAYNEQFFGPGTRLTVL.

This clonotype was recorded a few times. The chain is built from TRBV12-3 or TRBV12-4 and TRBJ2-5; D gene unclear. V was cut by 5 bases and J by 2 bases, with 6 bases left in between. CDR3 length equals 12 residues. As DNA, the CDR3 is TGTGCCAGCAGTACGATACAAGAGACCCAGTACTTC. Its protein is CASSTIQETQYF.

The chain recombines TRBV20-1 with TRBJ2-1; TRBD1 matches 9 bases. CDR3 length: 11 residues. CDR1 and CDR2 (germline): DFQATT, SNEGSKA (reference sequence). This chain's CDR3 is CGTGTLYEQFF. In nucleotides, the CDR3 is TGCGGGACAGGGACCTTATATGAGCAGTTCTTC.

V usage is TRBV11-3 and J usage is TRBJ1-1; D unclear. V dropped 1 base and J dropped 3 bases, with 9 bases sitting between them. The CDR3 length is 14 residues. CDR1 is SGHNT, CDR2 YENEEA, per germline. CDR3 residues: CASSLGRSDTEAFF. CDR3 sequence (DNA): TGTGCCAGCAGCTTAGGACGGAGCGACACTGAAGCTTTCTTT.

This clonotype occurred many times. The V gene is TRBV7-3, the J gene TRBJ2-5; no firm D call. The CDR3 loop spans 15 amino acids. The V and J ends lost 2 bases and 0 bases respectively, with 10 bases between them. Germline CDR1 is SGHTA and CDR2 is FQGTGA. Written as DNA, the CDR3 is TGTGCCAGCAGCTTATTCGGAGACTACCAAGAGACCCAGTACTTC. Translated: CASSLFGDYQETQYF.

This clonotype was detected a few times. The rearrangement joins TRBV7-2 to TRBJ2-3; TRBD2 matches 10 bases. The V gene's germline CDR1 is SGHTA and CDR2 FQGNSA. The V and J ends lost 5 bases and 4 bases, in that order; junction bases with no gene match: 6. The CDR3 runs 15 residues. The CDR3 reads CASSRSGGAPDTQYF. DNA of the CDR3: TGTGCCAGCAGCCGAAGCGGGGGGGCCCCAGATACGCAGTATTTT.

This clonotype was observed a few times. V and J are TRBV7-3 and TRBJ2-3; 7 positions agree with TRBD2. J lost 6 bases, V lost 5 bases, and 2 bases had no gene match. CDR3 length: 12 amino acids. Germline V CDR1 and CDR2: SGHTA, FQGTGA. In nucleotides, the CDR3 is TGTGCCAGCAGCACCGGGGGGGATACGCAGTATTTT. It is translated as CASSTGGDTQYF.